The 13 T cell receptor beta chains reported below all come from one sample, sequenced in a study of radiation and T cells in renal cell carcinoma. Time point noted: blood 2 weeks post-SBRT. Treatment in this sample: 15 Gy SBRT to primary tumor, nephrectomy 4 weeks later. Measured with immunoSEQ multiplex PCR; TCRdb has only the in-frame clones, and not every one. The sample has some 150,000 clones; 80% to 90% are singletons. The sequenced sample was blood, obtained from a patient whose treatment included radiotherapy and nephrectomy. These receptor sequences come from a woman between 45 and 65 years old with renal cell carcinoma.

V usage is TRBV9 and J usage is TRBJ2-2; 10 positions match TRBD1. The CDR3 is 16 residues long. The germline gives CDR1 SGDLS, CDR2 YYNGEE. V trimming: 4 bases; J trimming: 5 bases; junction bases outside the gene matches: 8. The CDR3 coding sequence is TGTGCCAGCAGCCTCACGACAGGGGGCGCGACCGGGGAGCTGTTTTTT. Translated, it gives CASSLTTGGATGELFF.

This clone occurred once. The genes are TRBV7-3 and TRBJ2-3; 10 bases align to TRBD2. The junction had 1 base not matched to a gene; V was cut back by 5 bases and J by 2 bases. This CDR3 is built from 14 residues. Germline V gene data show CDR1 as SGHTA and CDR2 as FQGTGA. The CDR3 bases are TGTGCCAGCAGCACTAGCGGGGACACAGATACGCAGTATTTT. Translated, it gives CASSTSGDTDTQYF.

This chain uses TRBV18 with TRBJ2-4, with D perhaps TRBD1 (6 bases). The length of the CDR3 is 15 residues. Trimming took 4 bases from V and 9 from J, leaving 19 bases between them. Germline lookup yields CDR1 KGHSH and CDR2 LQKENI. CDR3 residues: CASSQSDRQDGIQYF. DNA of the CDR3: TGTGCCAGCTCACAATCTGACAGGCAAGATGGCATTCAGTACTTC.

The V gene is TRBV5-4, the J gene TRBJ2-7, with 7 bases aligning to TRBD1. CDR3 length: 16 residues. Germline CDR1 reads SGHNT; CDR2 reads YYREEE (reference sequence). With 0 bases clipped from V and 2 bases from J, the junction kept 8 bases outside the gene matches. CDR3 protein: CASSLAQGQLTYEQYF. Written as DNA, the CDR3 is TGTGCCAGCAGCTTGGCCCAGGGACAGTTAACCTACGAGCAGTACTTC. Supplemented by reference TRBV5-4 and TRBJ2-7, the full variable domain reads ETGVTQSPTHLIKTRGQQVTLRCSSQSGHNTVSWYQQALGQGPQFIFQYYREEENGRGNFPPRFSGLQFPNYSSELNVNALELDDSALYLCASSLAQGQLTYEQYFGPGTRLTVT.

The CDR3 loop reads CASRRQGARGNTIYF. DNA of the CDR3: TGTGCCAGCCGCCGCCAGGGGGCGCGTGGAAACACCATATATTTT. This sequence joins TRBV2 and TRBJ1-3, with 8 positions matching TRBD1. V lost 8 bases to trimming and J lost 3 bases; unmatched junction nucleotides: 9. This CDR3 has 15 amino acids. Germline-derived CDR1 and CDR2 are SNHLY and FYNNEI.

The rearrangement links TRBV11-2 to TRBJ1-6, with no clear D. Germline CDR1 and CDR2: SGHAT and FQNNGV. V lost 3 bases and J 7 bases, leaving 7 bases between the germline ends. The CDR3 has 13 residues. This chain's CDR3 is CASSFGRNSPLHF. The CDR3 region has the DNA TGTGCCAGCAGCTTCGGACGGAATTCACCCCTCCACTTT.

In this sample, this clone turned up once. The chain recombines TRBV5-5 with TRBJ1-5; D gene unclear. V was shortened by 4 bases and J by 5 bases, with 10 bases between the two germline ends. This CDR3 is 13 amino acids long. Per the germline V gene, CDR1 is SGHKS and CDR2 is YYEKEE (reference sequence). The CDR3 nucleotides are TGTGCCAGCAGCCTAGACACAGATCAGCCCCAGCATTTT. It specifies CASSLDTDQPQHF.

This clone is a singleton in its sample. The V and J genes are TRBV7-9 and TRBJ1-2; the D gene is possibly TRBD1 (6 bases). V lost 1 base, J lost 4 bases, and 10 bases lay in between. This CDR3 is 14 amino acids long. CDR1 is SEHNR, CDR2 FQNEAQ, per germline (reference sequence). The CDR3 sequence: CASSLGQELYGYTF. DNA of the CDR3: TGTGCCAGCAGCTTAGGACAGGAACTCTATGGCTACACCTTC.

The DNA of the CDR3 is TGCGCCAGCAGCCTATGGACTAGCGGGGTTAGCTCCTACGAGCAGTACTTC. Its translation is CASSLWTSGVSSYEQYF. V usage is TRBV5-1 and J usage is TRBJ2-7, with 12 positions matching TRBD2. The germline gives CDR1 SGHRS, CDR2 YFSETQ. The CDR3 is 17 amino acids. V lost 4 bases, J lost 0 bases, and 8 bases stayed unmatched.

The rearrangement links TRBV18 to TRBJ2-3; no reliable D call. Germline values: CDR1 KGHSH, CDR2 LQKENI. The CDR3 contains 15 residues. Trimming left V 1 base short and J 2 bases short, with 10 bases between. The CDR3 spells CASSPLIDNTDTQYF. CDR3 coding DNA: TGTGCCAGCTCACCACTAATTGACAACACAGATACGCAGTATTTT.

The V call is TRBV2, the J call TRBJ2-1; 8 nucleotides match TRBD2. The V and J ends lost 11 bases and 8 bases, in that order; junction bases with no gene match: 20. The CDR3 runs 16 residues. Germline V gene data show CDR1 as SNHLY and CDR2 as FYNNEI. CDR3 in DNA: TGTGCCCGAAATCCGGGGGGGCACACCCTGGTCGATGAGCAGTTCTTC. It is translated as CARNPGGHTLVDEQFF.

V is TRBV5-6 and J is TRBJ2-7, with 9 bases identical to TRBD1. V lost 3 bases, J lost 5 bases, and 9 bases stayed unmatched. The CDR3 is 15 amino acids. Germline CDR1 and CDR2: SGHDT and YYEEEE. The CDR3 loop reads CASSSQDRGGHEQYF. DNA for the CDR3: TGTGCCAGCAGCTCCCAGGACAGGGGAGGACACGAGCAGTACTTC.

The V call is TRBV6-5, the J call TRBJ1-2; 10 bases map to TRBD1. Looked up from germline, CDR1 is MNHEY and CDR2 is SVGAGI. V lost 2 bases and J lost 3; bases outside the gene matches: 3. The CDR3 extends over 15 amino acids. This chain's CDR3 is CASSYGQGEYYGYTF. The CDR3 DNA reads TGTGCCAGCAGTTACGGACAGGGGGAGTACTATGGCTACACCTTC.